This T cell receptor (beta chain) was profiled in a study of cytotoxic CD8 clonotypes in ibrutinib-treated CLL. About the research overall: Partial responders around 24, complete 2; some twelve progressed and about 14 stayed in remission by median 68 months. There were, on average, about 250,000 productive templates and 85,000 to 95,000 productive rearrangements per sample.

Study-level points and caveats: Under therapy, public clonotypes either contracted or stayed stable, and they were uncommon.

The data were produced by immunoSEQ multiplex PCR, yet TCRdb's version contains in-frame clones alone and is incomplete. The repertoire consists of around 310,000 clones, with approximately 80% occurring once and the leading ten covering approximately 7%. Worth noting for this clone: Its target is not known.

The TCR was taken from a human donor with chronic lymphocytic leukemia. This specimen consisted of PBMCs, obtained before ibrutinib treatment.

The CDR3 is CASSVAGGTDTQYF. The CDR3 region has the DNA TGCGCCAGCAGTGTGGCGGGAGGCACAGATACGCAGTATTTT. The chain employs TRBV10-2 and TRBJ2-3; 7 bases are shared with TRBD2. Germline V lookup: CDR1 WSHSY, CDR2 SAAADI. The J segment lost 1 base and the V segment lost 4 bases, leaving 2 bases of the junction unmatched. CDR3 length: 14 residues.